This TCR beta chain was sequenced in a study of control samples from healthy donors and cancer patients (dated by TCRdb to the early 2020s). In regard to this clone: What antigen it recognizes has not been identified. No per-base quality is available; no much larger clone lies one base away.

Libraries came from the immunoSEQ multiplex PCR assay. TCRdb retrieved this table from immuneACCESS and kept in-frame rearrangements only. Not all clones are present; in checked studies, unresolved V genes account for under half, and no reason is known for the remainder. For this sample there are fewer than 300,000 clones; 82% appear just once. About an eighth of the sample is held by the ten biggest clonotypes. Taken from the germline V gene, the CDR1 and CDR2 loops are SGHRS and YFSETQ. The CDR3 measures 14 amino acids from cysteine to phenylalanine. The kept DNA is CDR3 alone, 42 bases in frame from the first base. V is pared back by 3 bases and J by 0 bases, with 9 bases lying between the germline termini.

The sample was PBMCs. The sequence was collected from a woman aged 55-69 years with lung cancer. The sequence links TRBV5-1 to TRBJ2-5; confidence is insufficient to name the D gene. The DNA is TGCGCCAGCAGCTCTGGACGGGACCAAGAGACCCAGTACTTC. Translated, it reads CASSSGRDQETQYF. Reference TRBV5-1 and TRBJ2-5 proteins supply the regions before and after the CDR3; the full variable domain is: KAGVTQTPRYLIKTRGQQVTLSCSPISGHRSVSWYQQTPGQGLQFLFEYFSETQRNKGNFPGRFSGRQFSNSRSEMNVSTLELGDSALYLCASSSGRDQETQYFGPGTRLLVL.